This T cell receptor beta chain was identified in a study of CD8 T cells in ankylosing spondylitis. The V and J ends lost 4 bases and 3 bases, in that order; junction bases with no gene match: 13. The CDR3 length is 17 residues. Germline CDR1 is SGHRS and CDR2 is YFSETQ. Quantitative 5'-RACE with molecular barcodes generated TCR beta libraries. TCRdb reprocessed the 5' RACE reads with MiXCR, giving one entry per CDR3 protein. This sample has 210,000 or so distinct CDR3 sequences, with around a quarter found just once. Overall study results and limits: Earlier work had already found some motif variants in reactive arthritis synovial fluid and blood. Significantly higher representation of disease-linked clones was reported for matched ankylosing spondylitis synovial fluid. Seemingly characteristic of ankylosing spondylitis blood was a TCR beta motif consisting of 7 or 8 highly homologous variants.

This clonotype was seen many times. The target antigen is unknown. This TCR derives from a male donor with ankylosing spondylitis or in good health (not recorded which). Sequences were obtained from blood, either unsorted or a sorted T cell fraction (not recorded which). The chain employs TRBV5-1 and TRBJ2-1; the match to TRBD2 covers 7 bases. CDR3 loop: CASSPLLGSGVYNEQFF. CDR3 bases: TGCGCCAGCAGCCCCCTACTCGGCAGCGGGGTCTACAATGAGCAGTTCTTC.